This TCR beta chain was obtained from a study of human T cells and chemical hapten exposure. Study-wide context: Small discrepancies in pooled library volume mainly accounted for the varying TCR yields per sample. Study results and limitations: Counts of TCRs expanded at PT1 correlated positively with patch test score.

Noted time point: patch test 2, 6 weeks after DPC sensitization. The treatment denotes: therapeutic diphenylcyclopropenone sensitization with weekly scalp DPC. Using its own MiXCR run on the RACE reads, TCRdb lists one record per CDR3 protein. This table holds about 96,000 distinct CDR3 sequences, 9% to 9.5% found once. Trimming removed 4 bases at V and 0 bases at J, with 21 bases between. Germline V gives CDR1 SGDLS, CDR2 YYNGEE. This CDR3 comprises 18 residues. Worth noting for this clonotype: The antigen is not known.

The chain recombines TRBV9 with TRBJ2-3; D possibly corresponds to TRBD2 (5 bases). Specimen: whole blood, collected in connection with sensitization to the hapten diphenylcyclopropenone (DPC). This clonotype was obtained from a woman in her 40s with alopecia areata. Some clones in this sample may be carry-over from other donors' samples. The CDR3 sequence: CASSPPGNPTGSTDTQYF. CDR3 nucleotides: TGTGCCAGCAGCCCTCCGGGAAACCCTACTGGTAGCACAGATACGCAGTATTTT. The entire variable domain, with the rest obtained from reference TRBV9 and TRBJ2-3, is as follows: DSGVTQTPKHLITATGQRVTLRCSPRSGDLSVYWYQQSLDQGLQFLIQYYNGEERAKGNILERFSAQQFPDLHSELNLSSLELGDSALYFCASSPPGNPTGSTDTQYFGPGTRLTVL.